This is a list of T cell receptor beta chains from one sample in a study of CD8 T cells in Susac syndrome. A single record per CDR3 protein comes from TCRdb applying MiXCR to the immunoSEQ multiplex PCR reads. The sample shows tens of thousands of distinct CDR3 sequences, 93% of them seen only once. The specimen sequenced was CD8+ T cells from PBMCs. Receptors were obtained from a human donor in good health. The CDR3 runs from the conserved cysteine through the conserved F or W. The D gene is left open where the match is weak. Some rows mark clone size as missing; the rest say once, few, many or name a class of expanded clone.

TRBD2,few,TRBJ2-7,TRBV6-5,CASRKAGAPDEQYF,TGTGCCAGCAGGAAAGCGGGAGCGCCGGATGAGCAGTACTTC
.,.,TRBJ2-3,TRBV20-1,CSASLGRTDTQYF,TGCAGTGCTAGTTTGGGGAGAACAGATACGCAGTATTTT
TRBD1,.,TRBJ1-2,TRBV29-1,CSVEIPDRGYGYTF,TGCAGCGTTGAAATCCCAGACAGGGGATATGGCTACACCTTC
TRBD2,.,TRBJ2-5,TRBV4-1,CASSQVGGEEETQYF,TGCGCCAGCAGCCAAGTTGGGGGGGAAGAAGAGACCCAGTACTTC
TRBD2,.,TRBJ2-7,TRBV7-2,CASSFTWTSDAYEQYF,TGTGCCAGCAGCTTTACTTGGACTAGCGACGCCTACGAGCAGTACTTC
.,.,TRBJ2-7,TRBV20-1,CSAFTGSYEQYF,TGCAGTGCTTTTACAGGGTCCTACGAGCAGTACTTC
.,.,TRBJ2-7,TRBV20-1,CSARDHYGVSGAIYEQYF,TGCAGTGCTAGAGATCATTACGGAGTTAGCGGAGCCATCTACGAGCAGTACTTC
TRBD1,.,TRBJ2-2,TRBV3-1,CASSRPHRTGGSGELFF,TGTGCCAGCAGCCGACCTCACAGGACAGGGGGGTCCGGGGAGCTGTTTTTT
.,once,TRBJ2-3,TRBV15,CATSGVADTQYF,TGTGCCACCAGTGGAGTCGCAGATACGCAGTATTTT
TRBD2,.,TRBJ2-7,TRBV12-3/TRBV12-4,CASSHGTGGGNEQYF,TGTGCCAGCAGCCACGGGACGGGAGGCGGCAACGAGCAGTACTTC
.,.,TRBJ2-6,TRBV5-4,CAIGGANVLTF,TGTGCCATCGGGGGGGCCAACGTCCTGACTTTC
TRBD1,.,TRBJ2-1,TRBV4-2,CASSLIGQGLNNEQFF,TGTGCCAGCAGCCTAATCGGACAGGGTCTTAACAATGAGCAGTTCTTC
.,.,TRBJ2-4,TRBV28,CASTWDGFQYF,TGTGCCAGCACCTGGGACGGTTTTCAGTACTTC
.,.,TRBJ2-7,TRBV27,CASSPSAPYEQYF,TGTGCCAGCTCTCCCTCGGCCCCCTACGAGCAGTACTTC
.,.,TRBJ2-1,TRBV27,CASKDSNSYNEQFF,TGTGCCAGCAAAGACAGTAACTCCTACAATGAGCAGTTCTTC
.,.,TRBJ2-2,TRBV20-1,CSASPDNTGELFF,TGCAGTGCTAGCCCGGACAACACCGGGGAGCTGTTTTTT
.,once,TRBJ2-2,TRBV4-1,CASSQEATGELFF,TGCGCCAGCAGCCAAGAAGCCACCGGGGAGCTGTTTTTT
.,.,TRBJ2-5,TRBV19,CASSIGLETQYF,TGTGCCAGTAGTATCGGACTAGAGACCCAGTACTTC
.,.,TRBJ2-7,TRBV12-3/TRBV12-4,CASSPLVDYEQYF,TGTGCCAGCAGCCCCCTTGTGGATTACGAGCAGTACTTC
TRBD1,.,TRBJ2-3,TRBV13,CASSSTGGPQYF,TGTGCCAGCAGCTCAACAGGGGGGCCGCAGTATTTT
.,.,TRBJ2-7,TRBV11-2,CASSPFLWDTSYEQYF,TGTGCCAGCAGCCCGTTCCTTTGGGACACGTCCTACGAGCAGTACTTC
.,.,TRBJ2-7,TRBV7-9,CASSPPDRRGEQYF,TGTGCCAGCAGCCCTCCGGATCGCCGGGGCGAGCAGTACTTC
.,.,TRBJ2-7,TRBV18,CASSRGTYEQYF,TGTGCCAGCTCACGTGGTACGTACGAGCAGTACTTC
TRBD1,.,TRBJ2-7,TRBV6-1,CAVRTGGDDEQYF,TGTGCCGTCAGGACAGGGGGGGACGACGAGCAGTACTTC
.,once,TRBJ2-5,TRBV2,CASSYQETQYF,TGTGCCAGCAGTTACCAAGAGACCCAGTACTTC
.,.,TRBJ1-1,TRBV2,CASSPTFSGEAFF,TGTGCCAGCAGCCCAACCTTTAGTGGTGAAGCTTTCTTT
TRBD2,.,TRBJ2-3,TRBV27,CASSFGLAGETQYF,TGTGCCAGCAGTTTCGGACTAGCGGGAGAAACGCAGTATTTT
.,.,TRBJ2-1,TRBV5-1,CASSLRPNEQFF,TGCGCCAGCAGCTTGAGGCCCAATGAGCAGTTCTTC
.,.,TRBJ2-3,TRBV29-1,CSVSRASTDTQYF,TGCAGCGTATCCAGGGCCAGCACAGATACGCAGTATTTT
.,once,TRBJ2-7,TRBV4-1,CASSHPSGVSYEQYF,TGCGCCAGCAGCCACCCCTCGGGGGTCTCCTACGAGCAGTACTTC
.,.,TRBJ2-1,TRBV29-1,CSVEDLQRHNEQFF,TGCAGCGTTGAAGATCTGCAGAGACACAATGAGCAGTTCTTC
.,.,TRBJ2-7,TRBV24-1,CATSDLGNIHEQYF,TGTGCCACCAGTGATTTGGGGAACATCCACGAGCAGTACTTC
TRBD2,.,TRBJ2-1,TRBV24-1,CATSDPGLADEQFF,TGTGCCACCAGTGACCCAGGACTAGCGGATGAGCAGTTCTTC